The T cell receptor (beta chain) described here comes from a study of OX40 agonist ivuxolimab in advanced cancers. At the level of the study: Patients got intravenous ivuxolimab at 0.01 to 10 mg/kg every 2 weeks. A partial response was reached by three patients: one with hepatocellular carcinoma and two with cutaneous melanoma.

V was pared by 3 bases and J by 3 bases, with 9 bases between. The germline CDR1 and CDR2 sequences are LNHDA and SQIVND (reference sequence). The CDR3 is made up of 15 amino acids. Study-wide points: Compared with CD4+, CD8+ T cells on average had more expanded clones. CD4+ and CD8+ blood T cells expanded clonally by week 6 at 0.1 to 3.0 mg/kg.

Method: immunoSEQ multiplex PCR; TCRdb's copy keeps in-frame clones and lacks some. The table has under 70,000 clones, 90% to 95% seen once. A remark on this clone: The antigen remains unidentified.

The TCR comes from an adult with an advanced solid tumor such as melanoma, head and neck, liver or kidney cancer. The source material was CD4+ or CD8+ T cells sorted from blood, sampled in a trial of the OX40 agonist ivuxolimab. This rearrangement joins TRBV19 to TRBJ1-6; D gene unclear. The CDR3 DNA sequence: TGTGCCAGTAGTATCGACCGGAACTATAATTCACCCCTCCACTTT. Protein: CASSIDRNYNSPLHF.